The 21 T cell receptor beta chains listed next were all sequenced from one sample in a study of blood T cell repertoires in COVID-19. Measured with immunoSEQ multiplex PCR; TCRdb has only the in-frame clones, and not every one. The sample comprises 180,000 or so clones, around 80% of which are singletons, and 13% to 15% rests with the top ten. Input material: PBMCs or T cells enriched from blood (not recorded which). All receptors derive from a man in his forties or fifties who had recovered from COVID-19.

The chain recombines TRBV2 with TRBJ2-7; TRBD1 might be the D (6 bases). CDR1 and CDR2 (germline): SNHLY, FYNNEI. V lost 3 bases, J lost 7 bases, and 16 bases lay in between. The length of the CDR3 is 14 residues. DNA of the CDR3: TGTGCCAGCAGTGAGGTGTCAGGGGTAAAGGAGCAGTACTTC. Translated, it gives CASSEVSGVKEQYF.

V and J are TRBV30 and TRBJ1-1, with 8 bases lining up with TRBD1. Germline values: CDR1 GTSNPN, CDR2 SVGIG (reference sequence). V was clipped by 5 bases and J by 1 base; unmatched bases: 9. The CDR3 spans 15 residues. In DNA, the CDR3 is TGTGCCTGGCAACGACAGGGGCGGGGGAACACTGAAGCTTTCTTT. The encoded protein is CAWQRQGRGNTEAFF.

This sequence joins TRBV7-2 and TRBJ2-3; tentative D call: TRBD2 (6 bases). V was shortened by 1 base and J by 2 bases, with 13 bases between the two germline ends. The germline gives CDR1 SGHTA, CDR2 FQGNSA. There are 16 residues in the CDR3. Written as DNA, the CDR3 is TGTGCCAGCAGCTTAGTAGGGGCGGGGTCCACAGATACGCAGTATTTT. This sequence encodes CASSLVGAGSTDTQYF.

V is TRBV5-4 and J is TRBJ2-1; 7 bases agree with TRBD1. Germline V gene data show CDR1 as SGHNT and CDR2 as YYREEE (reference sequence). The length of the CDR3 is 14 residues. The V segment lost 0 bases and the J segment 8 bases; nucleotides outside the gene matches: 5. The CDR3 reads CASSLEQGIYEQFF. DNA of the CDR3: TGTGCCAGCAGCTTGGAACAGGGGATCTATGAGCAGTTCTTC.

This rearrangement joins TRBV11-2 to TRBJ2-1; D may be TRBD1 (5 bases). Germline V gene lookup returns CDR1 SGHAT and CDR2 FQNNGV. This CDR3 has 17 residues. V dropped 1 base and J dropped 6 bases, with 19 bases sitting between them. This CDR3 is CASSLVGVIGFGNEQFF. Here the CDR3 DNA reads TGTGCCAGCAGCTTAGTAGGGGTAATAGGGTTCGGCAATGAGCAGTTCTTC.

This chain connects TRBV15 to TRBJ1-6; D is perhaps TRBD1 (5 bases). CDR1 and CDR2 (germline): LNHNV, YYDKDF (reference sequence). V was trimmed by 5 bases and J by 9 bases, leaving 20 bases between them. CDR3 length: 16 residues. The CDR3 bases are TGTGCCACCAGCGTCGGGGACTGGGGATTAACTTCACCCCTCCACTTT. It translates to CATSVGDWGLTSPLHF.

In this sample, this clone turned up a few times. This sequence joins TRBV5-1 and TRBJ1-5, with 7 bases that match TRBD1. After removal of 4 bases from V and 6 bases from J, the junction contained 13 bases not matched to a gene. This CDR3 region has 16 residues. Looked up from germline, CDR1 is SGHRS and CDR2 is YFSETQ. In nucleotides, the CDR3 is TGCGCCAGCAGCGAAGGGACAGAAAGCTCGAGTCAGCCCCAGCATTTT. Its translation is CASSEGTESSSQPQHF.

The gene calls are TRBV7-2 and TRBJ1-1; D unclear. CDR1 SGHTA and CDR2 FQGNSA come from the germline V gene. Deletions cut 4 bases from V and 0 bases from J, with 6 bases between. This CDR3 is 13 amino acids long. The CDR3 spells CASSSHMNTEAFF. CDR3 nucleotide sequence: TGTGCCAGCAGCTCCCACATGAACACTGAAGCTTTCTTT. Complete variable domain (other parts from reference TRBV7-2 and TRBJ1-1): GAGVSQSPSNKVTEKGKDVELRCDPISGHTALYWYRQSLGQGLEFLIYFQGNSAPDKSGLPSDRFSAERTGGSVSTLTIQRTQQEDSAVYLCASSSHMNTEAFFGQGTRLTVV.

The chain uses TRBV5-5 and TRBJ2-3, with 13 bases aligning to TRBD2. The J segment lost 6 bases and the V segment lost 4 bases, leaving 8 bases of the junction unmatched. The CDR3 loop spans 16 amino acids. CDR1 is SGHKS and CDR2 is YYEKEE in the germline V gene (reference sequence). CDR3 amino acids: CASSLRTSGGSDTQYF. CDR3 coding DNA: TGTGCCAGCAGCCTGAGGACTAGCGGGGGTTCCGATACGCAGTATTTT.

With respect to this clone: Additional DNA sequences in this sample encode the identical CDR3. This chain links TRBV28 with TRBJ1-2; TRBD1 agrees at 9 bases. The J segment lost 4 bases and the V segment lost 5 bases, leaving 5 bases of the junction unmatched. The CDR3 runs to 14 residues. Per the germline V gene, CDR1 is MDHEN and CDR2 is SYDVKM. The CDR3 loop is CASSPGTGRYGYTF. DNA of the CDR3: TGTGCCAGCAGTCCGGGGACAGGGCGCTATGGCTACACCTTC.

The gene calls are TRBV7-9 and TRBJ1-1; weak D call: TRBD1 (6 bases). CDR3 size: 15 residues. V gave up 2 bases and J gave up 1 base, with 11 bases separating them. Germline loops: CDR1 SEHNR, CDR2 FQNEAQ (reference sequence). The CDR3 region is CASSLYRQANTEAFF. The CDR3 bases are TGTGCCAGCAGCTTATACCGACAGGCGAACACTGAAGCTTTCTTT.

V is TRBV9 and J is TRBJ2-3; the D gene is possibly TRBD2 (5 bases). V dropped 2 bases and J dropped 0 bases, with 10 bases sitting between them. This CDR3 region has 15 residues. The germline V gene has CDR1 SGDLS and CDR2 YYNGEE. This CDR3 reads CASSVLAYSTDTQYF. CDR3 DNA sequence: TGTGCCAGCAGCGTCCTAGCATATAGCACAGATACGCAGTATTTT.

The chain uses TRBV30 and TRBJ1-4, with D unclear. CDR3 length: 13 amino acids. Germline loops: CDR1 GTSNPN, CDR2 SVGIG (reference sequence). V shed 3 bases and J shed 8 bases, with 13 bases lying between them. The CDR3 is CAWSGWAGEKLFF. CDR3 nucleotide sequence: TGTGCCTGGAGCGGGTGGGCGGGAGAAAAACTGTTTTTT. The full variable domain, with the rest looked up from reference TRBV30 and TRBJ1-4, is SQTIHQWPATLVQPVGSPLSLECTVEGTSNPNLYWYRQAAGRGLQLLFYSVGIGQISSEVPQNLSASRPQDRQFILSSKKLLLSDSGFYLCAWSGWAGEKLFFGSGTQLSVL.

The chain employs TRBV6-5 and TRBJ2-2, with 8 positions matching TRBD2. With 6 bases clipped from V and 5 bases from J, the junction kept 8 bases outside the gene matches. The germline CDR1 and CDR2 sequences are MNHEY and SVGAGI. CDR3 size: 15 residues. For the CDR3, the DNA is TGTGCCAGCAGATCGGGGGGGACGGGGACCGGGGAGCTGTTTTTT. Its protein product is CASRSGGTGTGELFF.

The CDR3 nucleotides are TGTGCCAGCGACCCAGGGGTTAGTCAGCCCCAGCATTTT. Its translation: CASDPGVSQPQHF. This chain uses TRBV6-5 with TRBJ1-5, with D maybe TRBD1 (6 bases). Deletions cut 8 bases from V and 6 bases from J, with 14 bases between. There are 13 residues in the CDR3. Germline V CDR1 and CDR2: MNHEY, SVGAGI.

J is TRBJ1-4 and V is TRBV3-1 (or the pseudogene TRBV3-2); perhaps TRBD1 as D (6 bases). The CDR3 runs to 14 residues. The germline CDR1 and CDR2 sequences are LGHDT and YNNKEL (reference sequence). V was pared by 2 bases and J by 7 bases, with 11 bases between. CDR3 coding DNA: TGTGCCAGCAGCCAATCCGGGACATTTGAAAAACTGTTTTTT. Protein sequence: CASSQSGTFEKLFF.

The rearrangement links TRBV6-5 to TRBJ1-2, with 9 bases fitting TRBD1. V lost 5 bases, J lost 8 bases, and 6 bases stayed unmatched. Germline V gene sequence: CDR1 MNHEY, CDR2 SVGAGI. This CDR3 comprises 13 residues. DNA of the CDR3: TGTGCCAGCAGTCTATTAACAGGGGGCGGCTACACCTTC. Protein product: CASSLLTGGGYTF.

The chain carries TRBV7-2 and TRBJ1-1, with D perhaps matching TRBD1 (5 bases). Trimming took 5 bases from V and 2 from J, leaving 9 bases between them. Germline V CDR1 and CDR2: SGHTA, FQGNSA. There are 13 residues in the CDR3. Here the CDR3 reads CASSEQANTEAFF. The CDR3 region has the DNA TGTGCCAGCAGCGAACAGGCCAACACTGAAGCTTTCTTT. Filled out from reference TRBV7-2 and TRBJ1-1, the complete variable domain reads GAGVSQSPSNKVTEKGKDVELRCDPISGHTALYWYRQSLGQGLEFLIYFQGNSAPDKSGLPSDRFSAERTGGSVSTLTIQRTQQEDSAVYLCASSEQANTEAFFGQGTRLTVV.

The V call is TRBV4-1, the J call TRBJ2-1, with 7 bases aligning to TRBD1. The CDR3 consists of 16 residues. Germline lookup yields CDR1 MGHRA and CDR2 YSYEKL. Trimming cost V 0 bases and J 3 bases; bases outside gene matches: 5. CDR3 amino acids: CASSQEPQGVYNEQFF. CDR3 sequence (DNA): TGCGCCAGCAGCCAAGAACCCCAGGGGGTCTACAATGAGCAGTTCTTC.

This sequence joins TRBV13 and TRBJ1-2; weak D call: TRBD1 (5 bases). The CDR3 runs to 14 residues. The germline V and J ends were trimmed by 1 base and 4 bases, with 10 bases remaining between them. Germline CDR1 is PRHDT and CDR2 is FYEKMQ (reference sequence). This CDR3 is CASSLAGRAYGYTF. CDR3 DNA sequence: TGTGCCAGCAGCTTAGCAGGCAGGGCCTATGGCTACACCTTC.

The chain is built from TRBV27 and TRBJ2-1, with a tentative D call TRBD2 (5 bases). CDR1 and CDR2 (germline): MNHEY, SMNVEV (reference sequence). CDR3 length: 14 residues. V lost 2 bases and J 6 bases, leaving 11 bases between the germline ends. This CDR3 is CASSLAGVFNEQFF. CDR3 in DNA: TGTGCCAGCAGTTTAGCCGGGGTATTCAATGAGCAGTTCTTC.